This TCR beta chain originates from a study of T cells expressing NK-cell markers. Background on the study: Seropositivity for HCMV was found in most of the eight sequenced donors, with one seronegative.

TCRdb re-called the 5' RACE reads; every CDR3 protein appears as one record, without DNA. The specimen's table records 200,000 to 300,000 distinct CDR3 sequences. Regarding this clonotype: Its target is not known.

Notes on the study in general: CD8+ T cells in six or seven donors included dominant NKG2C+ clonotypes at 1.0-7.0%.

Germline assignment: CDR1 MNHEY and CDR2 SMNVEV (reference sequence). The CDR3 is made up of 12 amino acids. The material sequenced was blood T cells: a sorted CD56 or NKG2C T cell subset, CD4+ or CD8+ T cells, or bulk PBMC T cells (not recorded which). The gene calls are TRBV27 and TRBJ2-3; TCRdb's D call, TRBD2, is unchecked because there is no DNA. The clonotype was recovered from a man aged 18 to 35 in good health. CDR3 residues: CASSFVSGRPYF.